Here is one TCR beta chain with its context. Its target is unknown. Time point specified: baseline, week 1 (first vaccination visit). Treatment indicated: pre-vaccination baseline after standard-of-care therapy. This entry is derived from a study of a mutant IDH1 vaccine in newly diagnosed glioma. Study information: Patients were pretreated with radiotherapy, temozolomide, or both, mostly both.

The CDR3 length is 11 residues. The V end was cut by 6 bases, the J end by 4 bases, with 7 bases between. Germline CDR1 and CDR2: DFQATT and SNEGSKA (reference sequence). Broader study findings: Pseudoprogression apparently tracked independently of changes in top peripheral T cell clonotypes. Of all patients, 93.3% showed vaccine-induced immune responses.

Profiled with immunoSEQ multiplex PCR; TCRdb holds only in-frame clones, not every one. The sample shows under 90,000 clones, less than 85% of them seen only once. The rearrangement links TRBV20-1 to TRBJ1-5; D uncertain. This specimen consisted of PBMCs, obtained from a glioma patient treated with radiotherapy, temozolomide or both. The receptor was derived from a man in his forties or fifties with glioma. CDR3: CSAGRNQPQHF. The CDR3, as DNA: TGCAGTGCGGGAAGGAATCAGCCCCAGCATTTT.